The source of this T cell receptor beta chain is a study of post-analysis software for immune sequencing data. Study-level findings and limits: TRBV segments more frequent in patients than in controls numbered a few and included TRBV5-6, TRBV5-1 and TRBV20-1.

Unique molecular identifiers were present in the TCR beta cDNA libraries. TCRdb reprocessed the PCR reads via MiXCR and lists one record per CDR3 protein. The data contain 250,000 to 300,000 distinct CDR3 sequences, less than 40% of them singletons. The germline V and J ends were trimmed by 3 bases and 8 bases, with 17 bases remaining between them. CDR3 length: 15 amino acids. Germline values: CDR1 SGHRS, CDR2 YFSETQ. This clonotype was observed a handful of times. What it binds is not known. The clonotype originates from a girl aged 5-17 years with multiple sclerosis. The rearrangement links TRBV5-1 to TRBJ1-4; D remains ambiguous. Sequenced material: blood. CDR3 nucleotides: TGCGCCAGCAGCTCGGCGGGTGAGGTTGGCGAAAAACTGTTTTTT. It codes for CASSSAGEVGEKLFF. The full variable domain, its missing parts supplied by reference TRBV5-1 and TRBJ1-4, is KAGVTQTPRYLIKTRGQQVTLSCSPISGHRSVSWYQQTPGQGLQFLFEYFSETQRNKGNFPGRFSGRQFSNSRSEMNVSTLELGDSALYLCASSSAGEVGEKLFFGSGTQLSVL.